Presented here are 27 T cell receptor beta chains from one specimen sequenced in a study of blood T cells in healthy people across ages. Combining a sample-barcoded 5' primer with a J-beta primer mix, a second PCR ran for 7 to 11 cycles. Using its own MiXCR run on the 5' RACE reads, TCRdb lists one record per CDR3 protein. The profile covers around 1,900,000 distinct CDR3 sequences, with around 40% appearing a single time and under 25% taken by the ten largest. Sequencing was carried out using blood. The receptor set was obtained from a human donor in good health.

This clonotype was picked up a small number of times. This chain joins TRBV20-1 and TRBJ2-1; D perhaps matches TRBD1 (5 bases). CDR1 DFQATT and CDR2 SNEGSKA come from the germline V gene (reference sequence). Trimming stripped 2 bases from V and 0 bases from J, with 11 bases between. The CDR3 totals 15 residues. CDR3 sequence: CSARIGRVSYNEQFF. The CDR3 nucleotides read TGCAGTGCTAGAATCGGCAGGGTCTCCTACAATGAGCAGTTCTTC.

The rearrangement uses TRBV7-2 and TRBJ2-2; D is ambiguous. The CDR3 has 13 amino acids. CDR1 is SGHTA, CDR2 FQGNSA, per germline. Trimming removed 6 bases from V and 4 bases from J, with 9 bases in between. The CDR3 spells CASSQEATGELFF. The CDR3 nucleotides read TGTGCCAGCAGTCAAGAGGCCACCGGGGAGCTGTTTTTT.

This clonotype was counted between two and nine times. The rearrangement uses TRBV7-2 and TRBJ2-3; D possibly corresponds to TRBD1 (5 bases). Trimming removed 1 base at V and 1 base at J, with 9 bases between. CDR3 size: 15 residues. Germline V gene lookup returns CDR1 SGHTA and CDR2 FQGNSA. The DNA of the CDR3 is TGTGCCAGCAGCTTAGGACAGACTTGCACAGATACGCAGTATTTT. Residues: CASSLGQTCTDTQYF.

The gene calls are TRBV11-2 and TRBJ2-3, with a possible D match to TRBD2 (7 bases). Trimming stripped 3 bases from V and 2 bases from J, with 15 bases between. The CDR3 extends over 16 amino acids. Germline V gene data show CDR1 as SGHAT and CDR2 as FQNNGV. CDR3 sequence (DNA): TGTGCCAGCAGCTTGAAGACGGGGGGCTTCACAGATACGCAGTATTTT. Its protein product is CASSLKTGGFTDTQYF.

This CDR3 is CATNRGADTEAFF. CDR3 DNA: TGTGCCACCAACAGGGGTGCCGACACTGAAGCTTTCTTT. V gene TRBV10-3 combines with J gene TRBJ1-1; 7 nucleotides agree with TRBD1. Germline CDR1 reads ENHRY; CDR2 reads SYGVKD. With V trimmed by 10 bases and J by 3 bases, 8 bases remained unmatched. The CDR3 sequence is 13 residues long.

This chain joins TRBV4-2 and TRBJ2-1; maybe TRBD2 (6 bases). The CDR3 loop spans 15 amino acids. CDR1 and CDR2 (germline): LGHNA, YNFKEQ. Deletions cut 4 bases from V and 7 bases from J, with 17 bases between. The CDR3 region has the DNA TGTGCCAGCAGCCGTCTAGCGCCGACGGGGAATGAGCAGTTCTTC. Protein: CASSRLAPTGNEQFF.

This clonotype came up once. The junction does not match germline at one end; this may be a read error. V is TRBV18 and J is TRBJ2-6; weak D call: TRBD1 (5 bases). The CDR3 is 15 amino acids. Germline V gene lookup returns CDR1 KGHSH and CDR2 LQKENI. Written as DNA, the CDR3 is TGTGCCAGCTCACCAGGCAGCTCTGGGGCCAACGTCCCGACTTTC. Translated, it gives CASSPGSSGANVPTF.

As regards this clonotype: This likely comes from a read error, as the CDR3 has no conserved phenylalanine or tryptophan at its end. The gene calls are TRBV5-1 and TRBJ2-5; 11 bases line up with TRBD2. This CDR3 contains 16 residues. CDR1 and CDR2 (germline): SGHRS, YFSETQ. V shed 4 bases and J 6 bases; nucleotides not matched to a gene: 11. CDR3 DNA: TGCGCCAGCAGCCAAATCATAGCGGGGGGGCCGAAGACCCAGTACTCC. Residues: CASSQIIAGGPKTQYS.

This chain joins TRBV5-5 and TRBJ2-1, with D perhaps TRBD1 (5 bases). The CDR3 consists of 15 residues. Germline V gene lookup returns CDR1 SGHKS and CDR2 YYEKEE (reference sequence). Trimming cost V 0 bases and J 6 bases, with 13 bases left between them. DNA for the CDR3: TGTGCCAGCAGCTTGGAAGACCTCCAGGGCAATGAGCAGTTCTTC. Protein sequence: CASSLEDLQGNEQFF.

This clonotype showed up just a few times. The J gene is TRBJ1-3, the V gene TRBV11-3, with D possibly being TRBD1 (5 bases). With 0 bases removed from V and 0 bases from J, the gap between germline ends came to 12 bases. Germline V gene lookup returns CDR1 SGHNT and CDR2 YENEEA. The CDR3 spans 17 residues. CDR3 sequence reads: CASSLDWDLNSGNTIYF. CDR3 nucleotide sequence: TGTGCCAGCAGCTTAGATTGGGACCTGAACTCTGGAAACACCATATATTTT.

On this clonotype itself: Germline and junction disagree at one end, which may indicate a read error. This chain links TRBV10-3 with TRBJ2-1, with D perhaps being TRBD1 or TRBD2 (5 bases each). The length of the CDR3 is 16 residues. CDR1 and CDR2 from the germline V gene are ENHRY and SYGVKD. The CDR3 is CAISRGRESSYIEQFF. As DNA, the CDR3 is TGTGCCATCAGTCGGGGCAGGGAGAGCTCCTACATTGAGCAGTTCTTC.

This chain uses TRBV7-7 with TRBJ1-5, with 12 bases aligning to TRBD1. The V gene's germline CDR1 is SSHAT and CDR2 FNYEAQ (reference sequence). This CDR3 region has 18 residues. The DNA for the CDR3 is TGTGCTAGTATTTGGTTCCGGGACAGGGGGCTAGGCAATCAGCCCCAGCATTTT. Protein: CASIWFRDRGLGNQPQHF.

This clonotype showed up many times. The V call is TRBV12-3 or TRBV12-4, the J call TRBJ1-2; D is uncertain. This CDR3 is 11 amino acids long. Deletions cut 3 bases from V and 2 bases from J, with 1 base between. The CDR3 bases are TGTGCCAGCAGTTTCAACTATGGCTACACCTTC. It codes for CASSFNYGYTF.

This clonotype has just a few counts. V usage is TRBV5-1 and J usage is TRBJ2-1, with a tentative D call TRBD1 (5 bases). The ends were cut back, 4 bases at V and 9 bases at J, with 14 bases in the middle. The germline V gene encodes CDR1 SGHRS and CDR2 YFSETQ. This CDR3 comprises 13 residues. CDR3: CASSPTDNSEQFF. DNA for the CDR3: TGCGCCAGCAGCCCAACGGACAACAGTGAGCAGTTCTTC.

The V and J genes are TRBV7-2 and TRBJ2-7; tentatively, D is TRBD2 (5 bases). The CDR3 has 15 amino acids. CDR1 is SGHTA, CDR2 FQGNSA, per germline. Trimming shortened V by 2 bases and J by 5 bases, and 16 bases separated the two germline ends. The CDR3 coding sequence is TGTGCCAGCAGCTTATCCCCGGCTAGCTTGGACGAGCAGTACTTC. It specifies CASSLSPASLDEQYF.

This clonotype has more than one count but fewer than ten. The CDR3 bases are TGTGCCAGCAGCTTGGACCCAACCAACTATGGCTACACCTTC. The encoded protein is CASSLDPTNYGYTF. The chain joins TRBV9 to TRBJ1-2, with D unresolved. Trimming cost V 4 bases and J 2 bases, with 12 bases left between them. Germline CDR1 and CDR2: SGDLS and YYNGEE. The CDR3 covers 14 residues.

This clonotype has just a few counts. The V call is TRBV4-3, the J call TRBJ1-6, with a weak D call TRBD1 (6 bases). Looked up from germline, CDR1 is LGHNA and CDR2 is YSLEER. The CDR3 runs to 16 residues. V dropped 5 bases and J dropped 3 bases, with 14 bases sitting between them. DNA of the CDR3: TGCGCCAGCAGCTCACAGGGACTCCACTATAATTCACCCCTCCACTTT. It specifies CASSSQGLHYNSPLHF.

This rearrangement joins TRBV9 to TRBJ1-6; D possibly corresponds to TRBD1 (5 bases). The CDR3 is 14 amino acids. V was pared by 3 bases and J by 7 bases, with 11 bases between. The germline V gene encodes CDR1 SGDLS and CDR2 YYNGEE. The CDR3 DNA is TGTGCCAGCAGCGGAGGGGTGGTCAATTCACCCCTCCACTTT. Its translation is CASSGGVVNSPLHF.

This clonotype was observed once. The DNA for the CDR3 is TGTGCCTGGAGATATTACCCTAGGGGAAGGAGTGAAAAACTGTTTTTT. Translated: CAWRYYPRGRSEKLFF. V usage is TRBV30 and J usage is TRBJ1-4; D is possibly TRBD1 (5 bases). The CDR3 length is 16 residues. CDR1 is GTSNPN and CDR2 is SVGIG in the germline V gene (reference sequence). Trimming removed 3 bases from V and 7 bases from J, with 21 bases in between.

The chain uses TRBV7-2 and TRBJ2-5; D might be TRBD1 or TRBD2, each matching 5 bases. Looked up from germline, CDR1 is SGHTA and CDR2 is FQGNSA. Trimming removed 8 bases at V and 4 bases at J, with 14 bases between. CDR3 length equals 13 residues. CDR3 loop: CASPSERGETQYF. In DNA, the CDR3 is TGTGCCAGCCCGAGCGAGAGGGGAGAGACCCAGTACTTC.

CDR3 nucleotides: TGTGCCAGCATTCCGCCAGGGTCCGGGACTCAGAGCTCCTACGAGCAGTACTTC. Protein: CASIPPGSGTQSSYEQYF. The chain combines TRBV28 with TRBJ2-7; perhaps TRBD2 as D (6 bases). CDR3 length: 18 residues. V dropped 7 bases and J dropped 0 bases, with 25 bases sitting between them. Germline V CDR1 and CDR2: MDHEN, SYDVKM.

The gene calls are TRBV20-1 and TRBJ2-4; D is perhaps TRBD1 or TRBD2 (5 bases each). With 6 bases removed from V and 7 bases from J, the gap between germline ends came to 16 bases. Germline CDR1 and CDR2: DFQATT and SNEGSKA (reference sequence). The CDR3 has 13 residues. The CDR3 region has the DNA TGCAGTGCCTCCCGGGACGGGGACAACATTCAGTACTTC. This sequence encodes CSASRDGDNIQYF.

V gene TRBV10-3 combines with J gene TRBJ1-5, with D tentatively TRBD1 (5 bases). The CDR3 sequence is 14 residues long. The V gene lost 3 bases and the J gene lost 7 bases, with 13 bases spanning the gap. Germline V gene sequence: CDR1 ENHRY, CDR2 SYGVKD. CDR3 in amino acids: CAISETTTGQPQHF. CDR3 nucleotides: TGTGCCATCAGTGAAACAACAACAGGCCAGCCCCAGCATTTT.

This sequence joins TRBV10-3 and TRBJ1-2; 10 bases line up with TRBD1. The CDR3 has 16 residues. CDR1 and CDR2 (germline): ENHRY, SYGVKD. V dropped 0 bases and J dropped 2; count of bases not matched to a gene: 3. As DNA, the CDR3 is TGTGCCATCAGTGAGTCGTGGGGACAGGGGAACTATGGCTACACCTTC. This encodes CAISESWGQGNYGYTF.

The chain employs TRBV6-6 and TRBJ2-1, with D unresolved. Germline V gene sequence: CDR1 MNHNY, CDR2 SVGAGI (reference sequence). The CDR3 totals 13 residues. The V and J ends lost 2 bases and 7 bases respectively, with 9 bases between them. As DNA, the CDR3 is TGTGCCAGCAGTTACGGGATCGGGAATGAGCAGTTCTTC. Residues: CASSYGIGNEQFF.

V and J are TRBV7-2 and TRBJ2-7; perhaps TRBD2 as D (5 bases). The better agreement between TRBJ2-5 and the DNA end casts doubt on the J call. CDR3 length equals 14 residues. CDR1 is SGHTA, CDR2 FQGNSA, per germline. The CDR3 bases are TGTGCCAGCAGCACAAGTACTAGGATTGAGACCCAGTACTTC. Translation gives CASSTSTRIETQYF.

In its sample, this clonotype was seen a few times. The chain employs TRBV6-6 and TRBJ1-1; TRBD1 might be the D (6 bases). CDR1 is MNHNY and CDR2 is SVGAGI in the germline V gene (reference sequence). Trimming removed 5 bases at V and 6 bases at J, with 16 bases between. This CDR3 spans 14 amino acids. The DNA for the CDR3 is TGTGCCAGCAGTCCCACAGGGAATGTTGCTGAAGCTTTCTTT. Protein sequence: CASSPTGNVAEAFF.